This TCR beta chain was profiled in a study of neurological immune-mediated disorders. Each sequencing run yielded over 160 million TCR-beta sequences from 15-18 subjects. TCRdb itself ran the 5' RACE reads through MiXCR, one entry per CDR3 protein. The repertoire holds 50,000 to 75,000 distinct CDR3 sequences, with 4.1% as singletons. Germline V gives CDR1 LGHNA, CDR2 YNFKEQ. The CDR3 totals 14 residues. This clonotype was picked up many times. Sequence at one end of the junction differs from germline and may be a read error. This chain joins TRBV4-2 and TRBJ1-6, with 9 positions matching TRBD1. The TCR originated in a man aged 45-65 years with multiple sclerosis. The sequenced sample consisted of PBMCs. The CDR3 DNA reads as TGTGCCAGCAGCCAGGGGGGACAGGGATCACCCCTCAACTTT. Residues: CASSQGGQGSPLNF.